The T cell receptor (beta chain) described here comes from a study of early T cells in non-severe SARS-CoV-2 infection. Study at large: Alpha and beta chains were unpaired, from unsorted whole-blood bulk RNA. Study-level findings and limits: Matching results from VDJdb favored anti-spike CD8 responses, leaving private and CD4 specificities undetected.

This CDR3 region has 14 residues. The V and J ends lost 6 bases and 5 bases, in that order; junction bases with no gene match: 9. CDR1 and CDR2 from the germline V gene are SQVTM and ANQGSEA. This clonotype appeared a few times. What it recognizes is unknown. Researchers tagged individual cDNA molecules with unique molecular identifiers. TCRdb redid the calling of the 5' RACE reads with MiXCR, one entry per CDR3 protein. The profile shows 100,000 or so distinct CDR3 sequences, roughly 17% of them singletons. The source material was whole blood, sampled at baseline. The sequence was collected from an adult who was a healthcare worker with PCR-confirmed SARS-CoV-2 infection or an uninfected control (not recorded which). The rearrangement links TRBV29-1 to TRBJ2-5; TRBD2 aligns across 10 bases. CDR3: CSVATSGIGETQYF. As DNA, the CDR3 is TGCAGCGTCGCTACTAGCGGGATAGGGGAGACCCAGTACTTC.